Below, one TCR beta chain is given with its context. The antigen it binds to is not known. The record has no base qualities; no much larger clone is one base away. Donors were healthy HIV-negative adults with no recently reported acute infections or vaccinations. Only Caucasian adults living in Nashville, Tennessee, USA were represented among the donors. CD4+ T cells were enriched by magnetic negative selection; naive cells were then positively selected on CD45RA, and the negative fraction formed the memory subset. Blood was collected by leukapheresis, and PBMCs were isolated by Ficoll-Histopaque density gradient centrifugation and then cryopreserved in liquid nitrogen vapor phase. Purity and quantity of every magnetically sorted T cell population were checked by analytical flow cytometry. From each sorted fraction, genomic DNA was isolated and quantified by UV absorbance on a Nanodrop 2000c. The sample originates from a study of shared clonotypes between healthy human individuals (dated by TCRdb to between 2020 and 2021). About the study as a whole: Three men and a couple of women, aged 18 to 49 years, made up the cohort. For each donor, CD4 naive and CD4 memory were each given three plates, CD8 naive was given two plates, and CD8 memory was given one plate. The study deeply sequenced blood TCR repertoires of about 5 healthy adults to estimate repertoire size and the extent of clonotype sharing between individuals. To increase sequencing depth and limit assay-specific biases, different laboratories used diverse techniques to prepare libraries and sequence TCR repertoires. Leukapheresis yielded between about 0.8 and 8.9 billion PBMCs per donor.

Beyond this particular receptor, the publication reports: Naive subsets generally had larger estimated clonotype richness than memory subsets. Sharing across a handful of donors was observed for approximately 5% of naive CD4, less than 4% of naive CD8, 2% to 2.5% of memory CD4, and roughly 0.4% of memory CD8 clonotypes. Compared with non-shared clonotypes, clonotypes shared by all four sorted-subset donors had higher generation probabilities. Sampling was limited to blood, and TCR repertoires in tissue likely differ from TCR repertoires in blood. Because the study included a small number of donors, the genetic and exposure-history diversity represented was limited. Rarefaction of sorted-subset datasets indicated incomplete sequencing despite the large sequencing depth. Pairwise subsampling led to the expectation that sequencing depth would affect the degree of clonotype sharing among donors.

Using the deep immunoSEQ assay, multiplex PCR amplified TCR CDR3 regions from genomic DNA. Genomic DNA extracted from each cell subset was distributed evenly over all wells of several immunoSEQ 96-well plates, and each plate served as one replicate. For sorted subsets, 200 to 250 ng of genomic DNA, equivalent to roughly 30,000 T cell genomes, went into each replicate PCR. The purified libraries were quantified using a Qubit 3.0 fluorometer, sized with a Bioanalyzer 2100, and then quantified again using the KAPA Library Quantification kit. Every immunoSEQ 96-well plate was sequenced on a dedicated single-read 150-cycle Illumina NextSeq 550 flow cell. Per the source publication's procedure: Because only junctional sequences without quality scores were contained in the immunoSEQ output, filtering matching that applied to full-length reads could not be performed. To assign V/J genes and CDR3, sequences were annotated against IMGT germline references using PyIR, a Python wrapper for IgBLAST v1.9. Reads were filtered out if the reads had weak V/J assignments (E-value above 1e-6), no CDR3, stop codons, out-of-frame junctions, or ambiguous translated residues. A V3J clonotype was defined by an identical inferred V gene, J gene, and CDR3 amino acid sequence. The percentage overlap between two repertoires was calculated by dividing the number of shared unique clonotypes by the size of the smaller repertoire. RTK rarefaction, the Chao1 estimator, and Recon v2.1 estimates of unobserved clonotypes were used to assess repertoire richness. Generation probabilities were computed with OLGA for all TCRbeta clonotypes obtained by the gDNA method from several donors. Imported from immuneACCESS, the table was reduced by TCRdb to in-frame sequences with V and J called. These copies leave out some clones; in studies compared against another copy, an unresolved V gene accounts for under half, and the cause of the remainder is not known. The V and J calls and clone size are taken from that table; D and trimming were inferred from the DNA. The sample records over a million clones, roughly 98.5% of which are singletons. The leading ten clones occupy over 0.3% of the sample.

The specimen was naive CD4+ T cells sorted from blood. The meaning of the sample's cell subset or site label: CD45RA+ positively selected. This sequence was found in a man aged 25-45 years in good health.

CDR3 protein: CASSELAGVGEQYF. In nucleotide form, the sequence is TGCGCCAGCAGTGAATTAGCGGGAGTGGGAGAGCAGTACTTC. The receptor chain draws on TRBV10-1 and TRBJ2-7, with 9 bases in between that match TRBD2. The CDR3 runs 14 residues from the cysteine to the phenylalanine. Only the CDR3 part of the read is kept: 42 bases, read in frame from the first base. In the germline V gene (reference sequence), CDR1 corresponds to WNHNN and CDR2 to SYGVQD. V is pruned by 3 bases and J by 7 bases, leaving 7 bases of the junction without a gene match.